The sample holds a few counts of the clone carrying this TCR beta chain. Original processing methods: Reference gene primer amplification in the assay estimated nucleated cell counts. Only in-frame clones appear in the TCRdb table, and some are missing; sequencing was by immunoSEQ multiplex PCR. V and J calls and clone size are copied from that table; D and trimming were computed from the DNA. The sample includes 280,000 or so clones, 83% of them seen just once. This specimen belongs to a study of blood T cell repertoires in COVID-19. Study in general: Acute and convalescent COVID-19 specimens originated in the United States, Italy and Spain. PBMCs, B-cell-depleted T cells, or T cells were the source of the cDNA or gDNA that made up the material.

Trimming pared 6 bases from V and 6 bases from J, leaving 21 bases between. Germline V CDR1 and CDR2: MNHEY, SMNVEV (reference sequence). This CDR3 has 15 amino acids. This chain links TRBV27 with TRBJ2-7, with a possible D match to TRBD1 (6 bases). This TCR came from a woman aged 50 to 65 who had recovered from COVID-19. The material sequenced was peripheral blood. The CDR3 DNA reads TGTGCCAGCAGCCCTACAGGGTTCCCCCCGATCGAGCAGTACTTC. Translated, it gives CASSPTGFPPIEQYF.